A selection of T cell receptor beta chains follows, all from one sample in a study of beta chain features in type 1 diabetes. TCRdb keeps only in-frame clones here, not all; method: immunoSEQ multiplex PCR. The sample has fewer than 400,000 clones, less than 9.5% seen once. The specimen was central memory CD4+ T cells from blood. These receptor sequences come from a woman aged 18-29 years in good health. Both conserved end residues are part of each CDR3. A D gene is named only where the DNA matches it firmly. Clone size is not always given. Where it is, it says once, few, many or a class for expanded clones.

CDR3 protein	CDR3 DNA	D gene	V gene	J gene	clone size
CASSLEDRSYGYTF	TGTGCCAGCAGTTTAGAGGACAGGAGCTATGGCTACACCTTC	TRBD1	TRBV28	TRBJ1-2	.
CASSPETAAQETQYF	TGTGCCAGCAGCCCAGAGACTGCCGCCCAAGAGACCCAGTACTTC	.	TRBV7-8	TRBJ2-5	few
CASSYGNRRDEQYF	TGTGCCAGCAGTTACGGGAATCGGAGGGACGAGCAGTACTTC	.	TRBV6-6	TRBJ2-7	few
CASSLEDSNQPQHF	TGTGCCAGCAGCTTAGAGGATAGCAATCAGCCCCAGCATTTT	.	TRBV7-8	TRBJ1-5	few
CASSQGISERELPTDTQYF	TGCGCCAGCAGCCAAGGTATTAGCGAAAGGGAGTTACCCACAGATACGCAGTATTTT	.	TRBV4-3	TRBJ2-3	few
CASSEQRDSYEQYF	TGTGCCAGCAGTGAACAGCGGGACTCCTACGAGCAGTACTTC	TRBD2	TRBV2	TRBJ2-7	few
CASSAGLKETQYF	TGTGCCAGCAGCGCAGGGCTGAAAGAGACCCAGTACTTC	.	TRBV2	TRBJ2-5	.
CASSLQGLETQYF	TGTGCCAGCTCACTCCAGGGTCTAGAGACCCAGTACTTC	.	TRBV18	TRBJ2-5	few
CASSLANGRWETQYF	TGTGCCAGCAGCTTAGCGAACGGGAGGTGGGAGACCCAGTACTTC	TRBD2	TRBV11-2	TRBJ2-5	.
CAGGTGNAFNGYTF	TGTGCCGGCGGGACAGGAAATGCATTCAACGGCTACACCTTC	TRBD1	TRBV7-2	TRBJ1-2	.
CASSRPQEGARDTEAFF	TGTGCCAGCAGCCGCCCGCAGGAGGGAGCGAGGGACACTGAAGCTTTCTTT	.	TRBV5-4	TRBJ1-1	.
CASSIRPRREETQYF	TGTGCCAGTAGTATCCGCCCGAGGCGGGAAGAGACCCAGTACTTC	.	TRBV19	TRBJ2-5	few
CASRPTRTSGRGETQYF	TGTGCCAGCAGACCTACCCGGACTAGCGGACGGGGAGAGACCCAGTACTTC	TRBD2	TRBV7-8	TRBJ2-5	.
CAISENFQETQYF	TGTGCCATCAGTGAGAACTTCCAAGAGACCCAGTACTTC	.	TRBV10-3	TRBJ2-5	few
CASSPEQTGALFYEQYF	TGTGCCAGCAGCCCAGAGCAGACAGGCGCCCTATTCTACGAGCAGTACTTC	.	TRBV7-8	TRBJ2-7	.
CASSLVVSSDNEQFF	TGTGCCAGCAGCTTAGTGGTCAGTTCCGACAATGAGCAGTTCTTC	.	TRBV11-2	TRBJ2-1	.
CASSLGGQGGVETQYF	TGTGCCAGCAGCTTAGGGGGACAGGGTGGGGTGGAGACCCAGTACTTC	TRBD1	TRBV7-2	TRBJ2-5	.
CAISEGRNTGELFF	TGTGCCATCAGTGAGGGGAGAAACACCGGGGAGCTGTTTTTT	.	TRBV10-3	TRBJ2-2	.
CASSLAVAGVGGEQFF	TGTGCCAGCAGCTTAGCGGTAGCGGGAGTTGGAGGTGAGCAGTTCTTC	TRBD2	TRBV11-3	TRBJ2-1	.
CASSPRLVAGGSTDTQYF	TGTGCCAGCTCACCACGATTGGTAGCGGGAGGGAGCACAGATACGCAGTATTTT	TRBD2	TRBV18	TRBJ2-3	few
CASRTGASWGGYTF	TGTGCCAGCAGGACAGGGGCGTCGTGGGGTGGCTACACCTTC	TRBD1	TRBV27	TRBJ1-2	.
CASSDGFLAGGSAETQYF	TGTGCCAGCAGTGATGGGTTCCTAGCGGGAGGGAGTGCCGAGACCCAGTACTTC	TRBD2	TRBV2	TRBJ2-5	few
CASSPDLTQYF	TGTGCCAGCAGTCCTGACTTGACGCAGTATTTT	.	TRBV2	TRBJ2-3	.
CASSHTPNEQFF	TGCGCCAGCAGCCATACCCCCAATGAGCAGTTCTTC	.	TRBV5-1	TRBJ2-1	.
CASRMTGGRTNGYTF	TGTGCCAGCAGGATGACAGGGGGAAGGACTAATGGCTACACCTTC	TRBD1	TRBV5-4	TRBJ1-2	few
CASSYAGGGANVLTF	TGTGCCAGCAGTTACGCTGGAGGTGGGGCCAACGTCCTGACTTTC	.	TRBV6-5	TRBJ2-6	few
CASSLRPFNYGYTF	TGTGCCAGCAGTTTGCGCCCGTTTAACTATGGCTACACCTTC	.	TRBV27	TRBJ1-2	few
CASSDPGGLGNTIYF	TGTGCCAGCAGTGATCCCGGGGGGCTTGGAAACACCATATATTTT	.	TRBV25-1	TRBJ1-3	few
CASSLGTSQETQYF	TGCGCCAGCAGCCTAGGGACCTCACAAGAGACCCAGTACTTC	.	TRBV5-1	TRBJ2-5	.
CSSSGQGRDTQYF	TGCAGCTCGTCGGGACAGGGCCGGGATACGCAGTATTTT	TRBD1	TRBV29-1	TRBJ2-3	few
CASSTNPGLDGREQYF	TGCGCCAGCAGCACAAATCCGGGACTGGACGGACGGGAGCAGTACTTC	.	TRBV5-1	TRBJ2-7	.
CASSRGLRNTGELFF	TGTGCCAGCAGTAGGGGGCTTCGAAACACCGGGGAGCTGTTTTTT	TRBD1	TRBV2	TRBJ2-2	.
CASRRTGGSYGYTF	TGTGCCAGTAGGCGCACAGGGGGAAGCTATGGCTACACCTTC	TRBD1	TRBV19	TRBJ1-2	few
CASSFGTLAFF	TGTGCCAGCAGTTTCGGGACTCTAGCTTTCTTT	.	TRBV6-5	TRBJ1-1	few
CASSTGLYTGELFF	TGTGCCAGCAGTACAGGGTTATACACCGGGGAGCTGTTTTTT	.	TRBV7-2	TRBJ2-2	few
CASSPLDTNTEAFF	TGTGCCAGCTCACCACTCGACACCAACACTGAAGCTTTCTTT	.	TRBV18	TRBJ1-1	few
CASSLTSSGSTEQYF	TGTGCCAGCAGCTTAACTTCTAGCGGGAGTACCGAGCAGTACTTC	TRBD2	TRBV7-2	TRBJ2-7	.